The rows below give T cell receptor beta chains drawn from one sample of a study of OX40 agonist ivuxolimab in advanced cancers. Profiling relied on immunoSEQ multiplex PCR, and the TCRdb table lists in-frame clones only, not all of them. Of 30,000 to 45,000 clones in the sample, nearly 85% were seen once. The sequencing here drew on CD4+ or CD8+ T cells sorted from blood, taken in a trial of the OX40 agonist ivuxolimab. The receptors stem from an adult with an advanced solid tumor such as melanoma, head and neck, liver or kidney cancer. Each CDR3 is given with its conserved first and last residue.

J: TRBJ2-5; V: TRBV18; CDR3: CASSPRDKEIQYF
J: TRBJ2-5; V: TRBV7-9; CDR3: CASSPSLATQETQYF
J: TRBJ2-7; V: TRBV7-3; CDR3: CASSLKSGGANEQYF
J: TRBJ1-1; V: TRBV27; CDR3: CASSSPRMFTEAFF
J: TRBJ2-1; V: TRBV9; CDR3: CASSVGQGGYNEQFF
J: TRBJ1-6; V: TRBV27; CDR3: CASSLGSQDNSPLHF
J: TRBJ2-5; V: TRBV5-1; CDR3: CASSSGTVQETQYF
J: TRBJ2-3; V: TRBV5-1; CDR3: CASSFQDRSTDTQYF
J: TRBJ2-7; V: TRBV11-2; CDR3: CASSERTGINEQYF
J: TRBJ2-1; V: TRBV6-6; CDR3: CASRPTPNEQFF
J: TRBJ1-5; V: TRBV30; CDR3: CAWSEYPTGLSNQPQHF
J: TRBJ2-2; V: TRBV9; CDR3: CASSALPAGTGELFF
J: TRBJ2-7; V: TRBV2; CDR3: CASNFARGAYEQYF
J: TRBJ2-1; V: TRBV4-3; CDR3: CASSQEGRENEQFF
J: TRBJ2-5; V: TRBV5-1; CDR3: CASSVTVPETQYF
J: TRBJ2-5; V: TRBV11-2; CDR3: CASSPSRAVETQYF
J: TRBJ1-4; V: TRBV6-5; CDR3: CASRPTATNEKLFF
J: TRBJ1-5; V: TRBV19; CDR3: CASSPRSTGPDQPQHF
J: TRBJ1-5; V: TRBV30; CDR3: CACRTGGNQPQHF
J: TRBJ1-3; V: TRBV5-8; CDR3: CASSPGQVSGNTIYF
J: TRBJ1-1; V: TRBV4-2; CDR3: CASSLSPGDTEAFF
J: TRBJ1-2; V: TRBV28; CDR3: CASRDRPRSGGYTF
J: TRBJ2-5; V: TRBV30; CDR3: CAWKVGWQETQYF
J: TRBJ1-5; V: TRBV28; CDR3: CASCPASDSNQPQHF
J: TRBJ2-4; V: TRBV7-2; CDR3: CASSYTQGFIQYF
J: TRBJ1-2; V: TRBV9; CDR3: CASSVGGYGYTF
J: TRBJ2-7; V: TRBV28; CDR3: CASLRGSEQYF
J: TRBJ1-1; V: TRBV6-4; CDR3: CASSRRGTEAFF
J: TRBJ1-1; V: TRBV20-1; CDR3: CSAGTNTEAFF
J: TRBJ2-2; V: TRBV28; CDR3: CASETSVGTGELFF
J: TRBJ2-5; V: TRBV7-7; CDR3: CASSLALAGQETQYF
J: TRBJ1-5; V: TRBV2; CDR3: CASSEGVGQPQHF
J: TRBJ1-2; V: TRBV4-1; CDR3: CASSQVMETDSNYGYTF
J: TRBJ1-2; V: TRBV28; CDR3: CASSGGDREYGYTF
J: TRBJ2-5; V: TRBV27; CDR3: CASSPYSGDGETQYF
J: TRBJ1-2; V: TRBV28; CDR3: CASSSHTGNYGYTF
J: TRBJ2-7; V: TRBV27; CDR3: CASSWGLGTSYEQYF
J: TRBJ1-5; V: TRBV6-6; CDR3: CASSYGGLNQPQHF
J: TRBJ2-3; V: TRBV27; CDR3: CASSLDREDTQYF
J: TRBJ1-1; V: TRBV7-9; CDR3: CASSFRRNTEAFF
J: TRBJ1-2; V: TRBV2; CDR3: CASSSQGAYGYTF
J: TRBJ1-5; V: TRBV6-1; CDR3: CASSENASGNQPQHF
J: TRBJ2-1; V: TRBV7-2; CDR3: CASSRDRVEQFF
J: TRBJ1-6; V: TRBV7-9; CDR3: CASSFGTGGSPLHF
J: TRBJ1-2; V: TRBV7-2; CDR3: CASSLGLRGIGYGYTF
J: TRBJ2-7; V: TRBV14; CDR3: CASSQVAGQSYEQYF
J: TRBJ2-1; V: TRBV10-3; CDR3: CAISESPGLAGGDEQFF
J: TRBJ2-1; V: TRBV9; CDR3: CASSATTSGRAEQFF
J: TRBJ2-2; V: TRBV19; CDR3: CASSMRDRVTRELFF
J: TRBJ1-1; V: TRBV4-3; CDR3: CASSQEVGRSPEAFF
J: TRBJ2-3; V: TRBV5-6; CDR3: CASSLVSPGTDTQYF
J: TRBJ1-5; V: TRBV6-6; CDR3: CASSYVGQGGAPPQHF
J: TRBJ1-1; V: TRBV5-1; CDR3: CASSFRQLNTEAFF
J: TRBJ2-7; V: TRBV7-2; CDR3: CASSLNRGAFEQYF
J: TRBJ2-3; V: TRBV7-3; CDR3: CASSLAGGRADTQYF
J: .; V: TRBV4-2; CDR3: CASSQDGGPYEQYF
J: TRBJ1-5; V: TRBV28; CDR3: CASSARDGMRNQPQHF